Below, 6 T cell receptor beta chains from the same sample are listed, as sequenced in a study of shared clonotypes between healthy human individuals. Method: immunoSEQ multiplex PCR; TCRdb's copy keeps in-frame clones and lacks some. The table shows about 110,000 clones, with 55% to 70% occurring only once. Sequenced sample: memory CD8+ T cells sorted from blood. The subset: CD45RO+ cells pooled with CCR7-negative TemRA cells. These receptor sequences come from a woman in her twenties or thirties in good health.

This chain links TRBV14 with TRBJ1-2, with unresolved D. V was trimmed by 0 bases and J by 3 bases, leaving 26 bases between them. CDR1 and CDR2 from the germline V gene are SGHDN and FVKESK. The length of the CDR3 is 20 residues. Here the CDR3 DNA reads TGTGCCAGCAGCCAAGACTCCTGGGAGCCGAATCACAGATCCGACTATGGCTACACCTTC. It encodes CASSQDSWEPNHRSDYGYTF.

The V gene is TRBV6-5, the J gene TRBJ2-1; D is unresolved. CDR1 and CDR2 (germline): MNHEY, SVGAGI. V was shortened by 0 bases and J by 0 bases, with 3 bases between the two germline ends. The CDR3 contains 14 residues. The CDR3: CASSYSSSYNEQFF. Written as DNA, the CDR3 is TGTGCCAGCAGTTACTCGAGCTCCTACAATGAGCAGTTCTTC.

This clone was seen more than once but under ten times. DNA of the CDR3: TGTGCCAGCAGCTTGTATATGGGGACTAGCGAGTACGAGCAGTACTTC. Its translation is CASSLYMGTSEYEQYF. The chain has TRBV13 and TRBJ2-7; the match to TRBD2 covers 10 bases. Per the germline V gene, CDR1 is PRHDT and CDR2 is FYEKMQ (reference sequence). This CDR3 spans 16 amino acids. V lost 3 bases and J lost 4; bases outside the gene matches: 9.

J is TRBJ2-1 and V is TRBV10-1; possibly TRBD1 for D (6 bases). Trimming shortened V by 2 bases and J by 7 bases, and 12 bases separated the two germline ends. The CDR3 runs 14 residues. The V gene's germline CDR1 is WNHNN and CDR2 SYGVQD (reference sequence). CDR3 sequence (DNA): TGCGCCAGCAGTGAGGCTACAGGGCGGAATGAGCAGTTCTTC. Translation gives CASSEATGRNEQFF.

The chain joins TRBV2 to TRBJ1-1; D gene unclear. V lost 8 bases, J lost 0 bases, and 16 bases lay in between. This CDR3 has 15 residues. CDR1 is SNHLY, CDR2 FYNNEI, per germline. The CDR3 bases are TGTGCCAGCCACGAGACTACAGCAATGAACACTGAAGCTTTCTTT. This codes for CASHETTAMNTEAFF.

The table lists this clone with a count of one. The chain is built from TRBV5-6 and TRBJ1-4, with 7 nucleotides matching TRBD1. The CDR3 covers 14 residues. The V and J ends lost 4 bases and 11 bases, in that order; junction bases with no gene match: 11. The germline V gene has CDR1 SGHDT and CDR2 YYEEEE. The CDR3 bases are TGTGCCAGCAGCGATAGACAGGGCCGTGGGAAACTGTTTTTT. Its translation: CASSDRQGRGKLFF.